One and the same sample provided the 10 T cell receptor beta chains below, sequenced in a study of regulatory T cells in long-lasting Graves disease. With iRepertoire HTBI primers and Arm-PCR of CDR3 regions, TCR beta libraries were built. TCRdb independently ran MiXCR on the multiplex PCR reads; one entry per CDR3 protein. There are about 220,000 distinct CDR3 sequences in the sample; roughly 18% occur only once, and approximately 10% lies in the top ten. Time point noted: newly diagnosed GD, antithyroid drugs for less than 3 months. The authors made the TCR library using RNA they extracted from PBMCs. These data also formed part of another study, on T cells in Graves' hyperthyroidism and ophthalmopathy.

The source was peripheral blood mononuclear cells (PBMCs), collected at new diagnosis, from a patient treated with antithyroid drugs. The origin of the receptors is a woman between 25 and 40 years old with Graves disease.

In its sample, this clonotype was seen many times. V and J are TRBV12-3 or TRBV12-4 and TRBJ2-1; D perhaps matches TRBD2 (5 bases). This CDR3 has 14 amino acids. The V and J ends lost 6 bases and 2 bases respectively, with 11 bases between them. The CDR3 loop is CASRLSGTYNEQFF. The CDR3 nucleotides read TGTGCCAGCAGACTAAGCGGAACCTACAATGAGCAGTTCTTC.

This clonotype was recorded at least ten times. The V call is TRBV11-2, the J call TRBJ1-1; D not certain. Germline-derived CDR1 and CDR2 are SGHAT and FQNNGV. The length of the CDR3 is 12 residues. V was shortened by 5 bases and J by 7 bases, with 11 bases between the two germline ends. CDR3 sequence reads: CASSPRPNEAFF. The DNA for the CDR3 is TGTGCCAGCAGCCCCCGGCCGAATGAAGCTTTCTTT.

This clonotype has just one count. The J gene is TRBJ2-1, the V gene TRBV30, with D possibly matching TRBD2 (5 bases). V shed 2 bases and J shed 0 bases, with 8 bases lying between them. The CDR3 contains 14 residues. Germline-derived CDR1 and CDR2 are GTSNPN and SVGIG (reference sequence). CDR3 bases: TGTGCCTGGAGTAGAGGGAGCTCCTACAATGAGCAGTTCTTC. This encodes CAWSRGSSYNEQFF.

This clonotype was detected only a few times. This sequence is one base from a far larger clone and is likely a read error. V gene TRBV7-9 combines with J gene TRBJ2-7, with D possibly being TRBD1 (6 bases). CDR1 and CDR2 from the germline V gene are SEHNR and FQNEAQ (reference sequence). Trimming pared 5 bases from V and 3 bases from J, leaving 14 bases between. The CDR3 spans 14 residues. The CDR3 region is CASSRLGQFYEQYF. CDR3 DNA: TGTGCCAGCAGCCGCCTGGGACAATTCTACGAGCAGTACTTC.

The chain uses TRBV11-2 and TRBJ1-1; D gene ambiguous. The ends were cut back, 3 bases at V and 1 base at J, with 9 bases in the middle. This CDR3 is 14 amino acids long. The V gene's germline CDR1 is SGHAT and CDR2 FQNNGV. The CDR3 protein is CASSFLSKNTEAFF. The CDR3 DNA reads as TGTGCCAGCAGCTTTTTAAGCAAGAACACTGAAGCTTTCTTT.

The chain employs TRBV20-1 and TRBJ1-2, with a tentative D call TRBD1 (6 bases). This CDR3 contains 13 residues. The germline CDR1 and CDR2 sequences are DFQATT and SNEGSKA (reference sequence). V lost 4 bases to trimming and J lost 7 bases, with 16 bases between them. In nucleotides, the CDR3 is TGCAGTGCTAACCCGAGGGGGGGCGGTGGCTACACCTTC. The encoded protein is CSANPRGGGGYTF.

This clonotype was seen repeatedly, ten times or more. This chain uses TRBV12-3 or TRBV12-4 with TRBJ1-1; D possibly corresponds to TRBD1 (5 bases). V lost 3 bases and J lost 6, with 14 bases in between. The CDR3 totals 14 residues. This CDR3 reads CASSFPPGGAEAFF. In DNA, the CDR3 is TGTGCCAGCAGTTTCCCTCCGGGAGGGGCTGAAGCTTTCTTT.

This clonotype has at least ten counts. The chain employs TRBV10-2 and TRBJ2-1; D is unclear. The germline gives CDR1 WSHSY, CDR2 SAAADI. V lost 4 bases and J 4 bases, leaving 11 bases between the germline ends. The CDR3 runs 14 residues. The CDR3 protein is CASSASLGYNEQFF. CDR3 DNA: TGCGCCAGCAGTGCGAGCCTGGGGTACAATGAGCAGTTCTTC.

This clonotype occurred many times. The chain has TRBV3-1 and TRBJ2-5; TRBD2 is a possible D gene (6 bases). Trimming took off 4 bases at V and 5 bases at J, with 11 bases between the two ends. From germline, CDR1 is LGHDT and CDR2 YNNKEL (reference sequence). The CDR3 consists of 13 residues. This CDR3 is CASSPAGRETQYF. As DNA, the CDR3 is TGTGCCAGCAGCCCAGCTGGGAGGGAGACCCAGTACTTC.

This clonotype occurred many times. The V and J genes are TRBV5-5 and TRBJ1-3; D remains ambiguous. The CDR3 extends over 17 amino acids. The germline gives CDR1 SGHKS, CDR2 YYEKEE (reference sequence). V was clipped by 0 bases and J by 4 bases, with 17 bases between them. The CDR3 spells CASSLAQFPAPGNTIYF. CDR3 nucleotide sequence: TGTGCCAGCAGCTTGGCCCAGTTCCCGGCCCCCGGAAACACCATATATTTT.